These 26 T cell receptor beta chains were sequenced from one sample in a study of cytomegalovirus exposure and HLA in healthy donors. In the PCR, 60 Vbeta and 13 Jbeta primers were used. Libraries were prepared by immunoSEQ multiplex PCR; TCRdb keeps only in-frame clonotypes and omits some of them. The table records around 300,000 clones, roughly two thirds of them present only once. Material for sequencing was PBMCs. The receptors stem from a female donor in good health and CMV-seronegative.

J is TRBJ2-1 and V is TRBV5-4, with D perhaps matching TRBD1 (6 bases). This CDR3 is built from 15 residues. Trimming pared 0 bases from V and 7 bases from J, leaving 14 bases between. CDR1 is SGHNT, CDR2 YYREEE, per germline (reference sequence). CDR3 nucleotide sequence: TGTGCCAGCAGCTTGGGGGGACACCTCTATAATGAGCAGTTCTTC. This encodes CASSLGGHLYNEQFF.

This clone was detected once. The chain recombines TRBV30 with TRBJ2-7; TRBD2 aligns across 9 bases. Germline trimming cut 4 bases from V and 7 bases from J; bases unmatched to any gene: 5. Germline V gives CDR1 GTSNPN, CDR2 SVGIG (reference sequence). The CDR3 spans 12 residues. The CDR3 protein is CAWTSGIEEQYF. The CDR3 nucleotides are TGTGCCTGGACTAGCGGGATTGAAGAGCAGTACTTC.

Here the CDR3 DNA reads TGCAGCGTATTTCGTCTAGGAGGGGCTAAACGTTTGGAGCAGTTCTTC. It translates to CSVFRLGGAKRLEQFF. The V gene is TRBV29-1, the J gene TRBJ2-1, with D maybe TRBD2 (6 bases). V gave up 6 bases and J gave up 10 bases, with 28 bases separating them. There are 16 residues in the CDR3. Germline loops: CDR1 SQVTM, CDR2 ANQGSEA.

This rearrangement joins TRBV5-1 to TRBJ2-1; 13 positions agree with TRBD2. The CDR3 loop spans 15 amino acids. CDR1 SGHRS and CDR2 YFSETQ come from the germline V gene. Trimming cost V 0 bases and J 7 bases; bases outside gene matches: 1. Written as DNA, the CDR3 is TGCGCCAGCAGCTTGGGGACTAGCGGGAGTAATGAGCAGTTCTTC. It is translated as CASSLGTSGSNEQFF.

The gene calls are TRBV27 and TRBJ1-1; 9 nucleotides match TRBD1. CDR3 length: 14 residues. J lost 1 base, V lost 10 bases, and 7 bases had no gene match. CDR1 MNHEY and CDR2 SMNVEV come from the germline V gene (reference sequence). CDR3 in DNA: TGTGCCACCTTTACAGGGGGCGGGAACACTGAAGCTTTCTTT. It encodes CATFTGGGNTEAFF.

To note about this clone: The germline gene is not matched at one end of the junction; a read error may be the cause. The chain is built from TRBV7-7 and TRBJ2-5, with 8 nucleotides matching TRBD2. TRBJ2-7 explains the end of the DNA better; the J call may be wrong. The CDR3 totals 13 residues. Germline V lookup: CDR1 SSHAT, CDR2 FNYEAQ (reference sequence). DNA for the CDR3: TGTGCTAGCATGCCGGGGGGGAGGAACGAGCAGTACTTC. As protein: CASMPGGRNEQYF.

The table lists this clone with a few counts. The chain has TRBV7-2 and TRBJ1-1; D is perhaps TRBD1 (6 bases). This CDR3 has 14 amino acids. The germline V and J ends were trimmed by 1 base and 4 bases, with 10 bases remaining between them. CDR1 is SGHTA and CDR2 is FQGNSA in the germline V gene. DNA of the CDR3: TGTGCCAGCAGCTTAGTAGGCAGGGGCACTGAAGCTTTCTTT. Its translation: CASSLVGRGTEAFF.

The chain combines TRBV2 with TRBJ2-5, with no clear D. V dropped 5 bases and J dropped 5 bases, with 18 bases sitting between them. The CDR3 length is 15 residues. Per germline, CDR1 SNHLY and CDR2 FYNNEI. This CDR3 reads CASSPNWASVETQYF. As DNA, the CDR3 is TGTGCCAGCAGTCCCAATTGGGCTTCTGTGGAGACCCAGTACTTC.

The genes are TRBV6-5 and TRBJ1-2; D call uncertain. V dropped 5 bases and J dropped 7 bases, with 17 bases sitting between them. Germline V lookup: CDR1 MNHEY, CDR2 SVGAGI. This CDR3 is 14 amino acids long. For the CDR3, the DNA is TGTGCCAGCAGTCCCAGGTCGGGCGGAGGTGGCTACACCTTC. Protein product: CASSPRSGGGGYTF.

The rearrangement uses TRBV5-4 and TRBJ2-1; 10 bases are shared with TRBD2. Germline lookup yields CDR1 SGHNT and CDR2 YYREEE (reference sequence). The CDR3 is made up of 16 amino acids. V dropped 5 bases and J dropped 7; count of bases not matched to a gene: 12. This CDR3 reads CASRSPTSGTRNEQFF. The CDR3, as DNA: TGTGCCAGCAGGTCCCCCACTAGCGGGACAAGGAATGAGCAGTTCTTC.

The CDR3 is CATSRDRREGTYNEQFF. In DNA, the CDR3 is TGTGCCACCAGCAGAGATCGGCGGGAGGGGACCTACAATGAGCAGTTCTTC. The chain uses TRBV15 and TRBJ2-1; 9 nucleotides align to TRBD2. The J segment lost 2 bases and the V segment lost 0 bases, leaving 5 bases of the junction unmatched. CDR1 LNHNV and CDR2 YYDKDF come from the germline V gene (reference sequence). This CDR3 spans 17 amino acids.

The chain has TRBV4-2 and TRBJ2-3; 13 nucleotides line up with TRBD2. Per germline, CDR1 LGHNA and CDR2 YNFKEQ. The CDR3 is 16 residues long. V was clipped by 4 bases and J by 3 bases; unmatched bases: 4. CDR3 amino acids: CASSRGLAGVTDTQYF. In DNA, the CDR3 is TGTGCCAGCAGCCGAGGACTAGCGGGAGTAACAGATACGCAGTATTTT.

CDR3 in DNA: TGTGCCAGCAACGAAAGGACTAGCTCCTACAATGAGCAGTTCTTC. It codes for CASNERTSSYNEQFF. The rearrangement joins TRBV6-6 to TRBJ2-1; 7 bases map to TRBD2. Losses at the gene ends were 7 bases for V and 0 bases for J; bases not matched to a gene: 6. The V gene's germline CDR1 is MNHNY and CDR2 SVGAGI (reference sequence). This CDR3 is 15 amino acids long.

The chain carries TRBV11-2 and TRBJ2-3; TRBD1 matches at 8 bases. Germline V gene sequence: CDR1 SGHAT, CDR2 FQNNGV. V was pared by 6 bases and J by 10 bases, with 9 bases of the junction left unmatched. There are 13 residues in the CDR3. The CDR3 bases are TGTGCCAGCAGTCAGACAGGGGCCGGGGCGCAGTATTTT. Protein: CASSQTGAGAQYF.

The rearrangement links TRBV7-9 to TRBJ2-6; 7 positions agree with TRBD1. The CDR3 loop spans 16 amino acids. Germline CDR1 and CDR2: SEHNR and FQNEAQ (reference sequence). V was pared by 2 bases and J by 4 bases, with 5 bases of the junction left unmatched. The CDR3 spells CASSLSRGQGANVLTF. CDR3 sequence (DNA): TGTGCCAGCAGCTTATCAAGGGGGCAGGGGGCCAACGTCCTGACTTTC.

This clone was observed a few times. The V and J genes are TRBV10-2 and TRBJ2-7; TRBD2 might be the D (5 bases). Germline V gene data show CDR1 as WSHSY and CDR2 as SAAADI. Trimming took 0 bases from V and 3 from J, leaving 24 bases between them. This CDR3 spans 19 amino acids. The CDR3 protein is CASSESIRGLAISSYEQYF. DNA for the CDR3: TGCGCCAGCAGTGAGTCGATCCGAGGACTGGCGATATCCAGCTACGAGCAGTACTTC.

The rearrangement uses TRBV7-2 and TRBJ2-3; 8 bases align to TRBD2. Germline trimming cut 3 bases from V and 4 bases from J; bases unmatched to any gene: 6. The CDR3 is 15 amino acids. Germline loops: CDR1 SGHTA, CDR2 FQGNSA. CDR3 sequence (DNA): TGTGCCAGCAGCTTTAGCGGGGCCCAGGCAGATACGCAGTATTTT. This encodes CASSFSGAQADTQYF.

This clone was seen once. J is TRBJ2-5 and V is TRBV5-6, with 10 bases that match TRBD2. Trimming removed 0 bases from V and 1 base from J; junction bases left unmatched: 9. Germline V gene sequence: CDR1 SGHDT, CDR2 YYEEEE. The length of the CDR3 is 18 residues. CDR3 sequence (DNA): TGTGCCAGCAGCTTGGATTACCAACTAGCGGGACCCCAAGAGACCCAGTACTTC. Residues: CASSLDYQLAGPQETQYF.

The chain has TRBV6-6 and TRBJ1-1; TRBD1 matches 12 bases. The CDR3 is 15 amino acids. Germline-derived CDR1 and CDR2 are MNHNY and SVGAGI (reference sequence). V gave up 8 bases and J gave up 5 bases; unmatched junction bases: 9. This CDR3 reads CASGGQGASRTEAFF. For the CDR3, the DNA is TGTGCCAGCGGGGGACAGGGGGCGTCAAGGACTGAAGCTTTCTTT.

This clone turned up a few times. The chain carries TRBV7-2 and TRBJ2-7, with no clear D. The CDR3 loop spans 14 amino acids. The V gene's germline CDR1 is SGHTA and CDR2 FQGNSA. V was cut by 1 base and J by 0 bases, with 7 bases left in between. CDR3 residues: CASSLGIYSYEQYF. In DNA form, the CDR3 reads TGTGCCAGCAGCTTAGGTATTTACTCCTACGAGCAGTACTTC.

This clone has just one count. This sequence joins TRBV18 and TRBJ2-1; 9 bases agree with TRBD1. This CDR3 contains 15 residues. The germline gives CDR1 KGHSH, CDR2 LQKENI. V shed 6 bases, J shed 5 bases, and the junction held 8 bases outside the gene matches. The CDR3 region is CASSRGQGRNNEQFF. The CDR3 nucleotides are TGTGCCAGCTCCCGGGGACAGGGAAGGAACAATGAGCAGTTCTTC.

V is TRBV5-1 and J is TRBJ1-3, with D possibly TRBD1 on 5 matching bases. Germline V gives CDR1 SGHRS, CDR2 YFSETQ. The CDR3 has 18 amino acids. Trimming left V 0 bases short and J 0 bases short, with 16 bases between. The CDR3 here is CASSLDRDDRHSGNTIYF. Here the CDR3 DNA reads TGCGCCAGCAGCTTGGATCGAGACGACAGACACTCTGGAAACACCATATATTTT. The full variable domain, with the rest looked up from reference TRBV5-1 and TRBJ1-3, is KAGVTQTPRYLIKTRGQQVTLSCSPISGHRSVSWYQQTPGQGLQFLFEYFSETQRNKGNFPGRFSGRQFSNSRSEMNVSTLELGDSALYLCASSLDRDDRHSGNTIYFGEGSWLTVV.

This clone appeared a single time. The chain carries TRBV27 and TRBJ2-2, with 8 bases aligning to TRBD2. CDR1 MNHEY and CDR2 SMNVEV come from the germline V gene (reference sequence). Losses at the gene ends were 2 bases for V and 5 bases for J; bases not matched to a gene: 7. CDR3 length equals 16 residues. CDR3 sequence (DNA): TGTGCCAGCAGTTTACCGGGAGGGCGGAGAACCGGGGAGCTGTTTTTT. This encodes CASSLPGGRRTGELFF.

The chain joins TRBV27 to TRBJ2-7; the match to TRBD2 covers 12 bases. J lost 4 bases, V lost 4 bases, and 8 bases had no gene match. Germline CDR1 MNHEY, CDR2 SMNVEV (reference sequence). This CDR3 has 16 residues. As DNA, the CDR3 is TGTGCCAGCAGTTCAAGGACTAGCGGGAATTTGTACGAGCAGTACTTC. The encoded protein is CASSSRTSGNLYEQYF.

The sample holds one count of this clone. J is TRBJ2-7 and V is TRBV27, with 7 bases identical to TRBD1. Germline V gene sequence: CDR1 MNHEY, CDR2 SMNVEV (reference sequence). The junction had 25 bases not matched to a gene; V was cut back by 8 bases and J by 9 bases. This CDR3 is built from 17 residues. The CDR3 DNA follows: TGTGCCAGCGACTTTTTTACCTCAGGACCGCTGAGGGGGCTGCAGTACTTC. Protein: CASDFFTSGPLRGLQYF.

J is TRBJ2-7 and V is TRBV2; TRBD2 agrees at 9 bases. Losses at the gene ends were 0 bases for V and 2 bases for J; bases not matched to a gene: 17. Germline CDR1 is SNHLY and CDR2 is FYNNEI. This CDR3 region has 20 residues. CDR3 coding DNA: TGTGCCAGCAGTGAAGCGAGGAGGCAGGGGATTAGCGGGAGAACCTACGAGCAGTACTTC. This translates into CASSEARRQGISGRTYEQYF.